The clone carrying this T cell receptor beta chain was detected many times. What it recognizes is unknown. This record belongs to a study of neurological immune-mediated disorders. Study-wide results and limits: HTLV-1-associated myelopathy ranked highest for TCR clonal expansion and multiple sclerosis lowest, beneath healthy controls. Across subjects, expanded clones had no CDR3 amino acid sequences in common, pointing to private repertoires in all groups.

The J segment lost 3 bases and the V segment lost 9 bases, leaving 7 bases of the junction unmatched. The CDR3 consists of 14 residues. The germline gives CDR1 ENHRY, CDR2 SYGVKD. TCRdb re-called the 5' RACE reads with MiXCR, one entry per CDR3 protein. The data show tens of thousands of distinct CDR3 sequences, roughly 13% seen once. The source of this sequence is a female donor in good health. Material for sequencing was PBMCs. The V and J genes are TRBV10-3 and TRBJ2-2; 7 nucleotides match TRBD1. The CDR3: CAIWQGVDTGELFF. The DNA for the CDR3 is TGTGCCATTTGGCAGGGGGTAGACACCGGGGAGCTGTTTTTT.